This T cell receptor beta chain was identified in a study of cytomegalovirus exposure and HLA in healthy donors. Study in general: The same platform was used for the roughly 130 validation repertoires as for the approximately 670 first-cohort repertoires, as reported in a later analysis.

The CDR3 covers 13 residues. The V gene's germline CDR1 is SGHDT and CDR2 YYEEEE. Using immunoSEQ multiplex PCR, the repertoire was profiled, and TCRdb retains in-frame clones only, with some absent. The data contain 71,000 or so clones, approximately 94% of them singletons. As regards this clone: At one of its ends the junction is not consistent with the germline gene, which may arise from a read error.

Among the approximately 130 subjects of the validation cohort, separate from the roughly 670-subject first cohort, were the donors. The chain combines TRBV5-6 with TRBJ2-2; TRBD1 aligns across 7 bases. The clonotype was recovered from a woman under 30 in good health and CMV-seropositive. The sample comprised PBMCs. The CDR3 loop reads CASSLTSPGGLFF. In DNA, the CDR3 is TGTGCCAGCAGCTTGACTTCCCCAGGGGGGCTGTTTTTT.